The 18 T cell receptor beta chains given below trace back to one sample, sequenced in a study of cytomegalovirus exposure and HLA in healthy donors. The PCR contained 60 Vbeta and 13 Jbeta primers. Generated by immunoSEQ multiplex PCR, the TCRdb table keeps only in-frame clones and is missing some. This repertoire shows approximately 75,000 clones, 70% to 85% found once; its top ten account for approximately 17%. Sequencing was done on a sample of PBMCs. Every receptor here comes from a man in his 70s in good health and CMV-seropositive.

V gene TRBV7-9 combines with J gene TRBJ2-5; TRBD2 matches 9 bases. CDR3 length: 14 amino acids. V was pared by 3 bases and J by 5 bases, with 4 bases of the junction left unmatched. CDR1 is SEHNR and CDR2 is FQNEAQ in the germline V gene (reference sequence). The CDR3 coding sequence is TGTGCCAGCAGCTTTGGCGGACTAGCGGAGACCCAGTACTTC. It specifies CASSFGGLAETQYF.

The chain combines TRBV2 with TRBJ1-6; D gene uncertain. The V gene's germline CDR1 is SNHLY and CDR2 FYNNEI. V was pared by 1 base and J by 7 bases, with 5 bases between. The CDR3 sequence is 13 residues long. CDR3 nucleotide sequence: TGTGCCAGCAGTGAAGTAGCGAATTCACCCCTCCACTTT. Translated: CASSEVANSPLHF.

The chain combines TRBV9 with TRBJ2-1; D is ambiguous. Germline V gene lookup returns CDR1 SGDLS and CDR2 YYNGEE. There are 14 residues in the CDR3. Trimming removed 4 bases from V and 5 bases from J, with 13 bases in between. The CDR3 loop is CASSPALSDNEQFF. CDR3 nucleotides: TGTGCCAGCAGCCCCGCCCTGAGTGACAATGAGCAGTTCTTC.

The chain uses TRBV29-1 and TRBJ1-5; D unresolved. There are 13 residues in the CDR3. Deletions cut 5 bases from V and 3 bases from J, with 11 bases between. Germline loops: CDR1 SQVTM, CDR2 ANQGSEA. In DNA form, the CDR3 reads TGCAGCGTTCTACTGAGGGACAATCAGCCCCAGCATTTT. Its translation: CSVLLRDNQPQHF.

The chain recombines TRBV7-2 with TRBJ2-7, with TRBD2 matching over 8 bases. Germline V lookup: CDR1 SGHTA, CDR2 FQGNSA. V lost 6 bases, J lost 3 bases, and 13 bases stayed unmatched. The CDR3 contains 16 residues. CDR3 coding DNA: TGTGCCAGCAGTCCTGGGGGTAGCGGGGCTTTCTACGAGCAGTACTTC. The encoded protein is CASSPGGSGAFYEQYF.

The chain is built from TRBV27 and TRBJ2-2; 9 bases align to TRBD1. There are 14 residues in the CDR3. The junction had 3 bases not matched to a gene; V was cut back by 5 bases and J by 5 bases. Per the germline V gene, CDR1 is MNHEY and CDR2 is SMNVEV (reference sequence). The CDR3 sequence is CASSGTGYTGELFF. DNA of the CDR3: TGTGCCAGCAGTGGGACAGGGTATACCGGGGAGCTGTTTTTT.

This clone was recorded a few times. The CDR3 coding sequence is TGTGCCAGCAGCTCAGCATCTCTAGCAGATACGCAGTATTTT. Translation: CASSSASLADTQYF. This chain joins TRBV7-9 and TRBJ2-3; D remains unclear. The CDR3 has 14 amino acids. Trimming left V 4 bases short and J 4 bases short, with 12 bases between. Germline V CDR1 and CDR2: SEHNR, FQNEAQ (reference sequence).

As concerns this clone: Other DNA sequences from this sample encode an identical CDR3 as well. The gene calls are TRBV27 and TRBJ1-1, with TRBD1 as a possible D gene (5 bases). V dropped 3 bases and J dropped 2 bases, with 7 bases sitting between them. CDR3 length: 13 residues. CDR1 and CDR2 (germline): MNHEY, SMNVEV (reference sequence). The CDR3 region is CASSLQGNTEAFF. The CDR3 DNA sequence: TGTGCCAGCAGTTTGCAGGGCAACACTGAAGCTTTCTTT.

The chain uses TRBV10-3 and TRBJ2-3; 10 bases map to TRBD2. Trimming cost V 0 bases and J 6 bases; bases outside gene matches: 6. This CDR3 has 16 residues. CDR1 ENHRY and CDR2 SYGVKD come from the germline V gene. CDR3 residues: CAISESLAGNPDTQYF. The CDR3 nucleotides read TGTGCCATCAGTGAGTCACTAGCGGGAAACCCGGATACGCAGTATTTT.

The rearrangement joins TRBV14 to TRBJ2-5; TRBD1 aligns across 8 bases. The V gene's germline CDR1 is SGHDN and CDR2 FVKESK. The J segment lost 1 base and the V segment lost 3 bases, leaving 10 bases of the junction unmatched. The CDR3 has 17 amino acids. As DNA, the CDR3 is TGTGCCAGCAGCCAGGGGACAGGCTCTTGGGGCCAAGAGACCCAGTACTTC. Protein: CASSQGTGSWGQETQYF.

The chain joins TRBV7-9 to TRBJ2-5; TRBD2 is a possible D gene (5 bases). The end of the DNA aligns better with TRBJ2-7, so the J call may be wrong. This CDR3 has 14 residues. Germline CDR1 reads SEHNR; CDR2 reads FQNEAQ (reference sequence). This CDR3 reads CASSFRTPLDEQYF. The DNA for the CDR3 is TGTGCCAGCAGCTTTCGGACTCCCCTCGACGAGCAGTACTTC.

This rearrangement joins TRBV5-1 to TRBJ2-5, with 9 nucleotides matching TRBD1. CDR1 and CDR2 (germline): SGHRS, YFSETQ. The CDR3 runs 15 residues. Unmatched junction bases numbered 10, after V lost 3 bases and J lost 7 bases. The CDR3 nucleotides read TGCGCCAGCAGCTCGATCCCCGACAGGGGGGGGACCCAGTACTTC. Protein product: CASSSIPDRGGTQYF.

This clone was seen a handful of times. V is TRBV9 and J is TRBJ2-3; D is perhaps TRBD2 (6 bases). Germline CDR1 SGDLS, CDR2 YYNGEE. V lost 0 bases and J 1 base, leaving 9 bases between the germline ends. The length of the CDR3 is 15 residues. The CDR3 protein is CASSVVGEGTDTQYF. The CDR3 bases are TGTGCCAGCAGCGTAGTGGGGGAGGGCACAGATACGCAGTATTTT.

CDR3 in DNA: TGCGCCAGCAGCGCCGGGACAGATCACCAAGAGACCCAGTACTTC. It is translated as CASSAGTDHQETQYF. The chain combines TRBV5-1 with TRBJ2-5; 7 bases agree with TRBD1. The CDR3 has 15 amino acids. CDR1 is SGHRS, CDR2 YFSETQ, per germline. V lost 4 bases, J lost 0 bases, and 6 bases stayed unmatched.

The chain combines TRBV18 with TRBJ2-7, with 8 nucleotides matching TRBD1. V was pared by 4 bases and J by 0 bases, with 2 bases of the junction left unmatched. CDR1 is KGHSH and CDR2 is LQKENI in the germline V gene. The CDR3 is 14 amino acids. CDR3 coding DNA: TGTGCCAGCTCACTCGGACAGGGCTCCTACGAGCAGTACTTC. It specifies CASSLGQGSYEQYF.

The CDR3 DNA is TGTGCCAGCAGCCAACAGGGACCGGGCATGAACACTGAAGCTTTCTTT. Amino acid sequence: CASSQQGPGMNTEAFF. The chain has TRBV5-5 and TRBJ1-1; D is possibly TRBD1 (6 bases). Germline V gene sequence: CDR1 SGHKS, CDR2 YYEKEE (reference sequence). V was cut by 4 bases and J by 0 bases, with 16 bases left in between. The CDR3 runs to 16 residues. The full variable domain, in which reference TRBV5-5 and TRBJ1-1 provide the parts outside the CDR3, is DAGVTQSPTHLIKTRGQQVTLRCSPISGHKSVSWYQQVLGQGPQFIFQYYEKEERGRGNFPDRFSARQFPNYSSELNVNALLLGDSALYLCASSQQGPGMNTEAFFGQGTRLTVV.

The V call is TRBV7-6, the J call TRBJ2-7; maybe TRBD1 (6 bases). The CDR3 runs 13 residues. Trimming removed 5 bases from V and 2 bases from J, with 10 bases in between. Germline values: CDR1 SGHVS, CDR2 FNYEAQ. The CDR3 sequence: CASSPGHTYEQYF. CDR3 in DNA: TGTGCCAGCAGCCCGGGACACACCTACGAGCAGTACTTC.

The V and J genes are TRBV6-1 and TRBJ2-6, with D possibly matching TRBD2 (8 bases). Germline V gene lookup returns CDR1 MNHNS and CDR2 SASEGT. V shed 11 bases and J shed 3 bases, with 17 bases lying between them. CDR3 length: 15 amino acids. The CDR3 DNA reads TGTGCCGGACGGGAGGGGGCTAATGGGGCCAACGTCCTGACTTTC. Encoded protein: CAGREGANGANVLTF.